Presented here are 22 T cell receptor beta chains from one specimen sequenced in a study of T cell repertoires in cytomegalovirus infection. The antigens for these receptors are not known. TCRdb ran MiXCR on the reads and lists one entry per CDR3 protein. The data show tens of thousands of distinct CDR3 sequences, roughly a quarter seen once. The specimen was CD8+ T cells from cultured PBMCs, collected from culture after CMV antigen stimulation. These TCRs come from a human donor in good health (CMV status not recorded). Some clones in this sample may be carry-over from other donors' samples.

This clonotype was seen many times. The chain recombines TRBV7-9 with TRBJ2-1; TRBD1 might be the D (6 bases). V was trimmed by 3 bases and J by 5 bases, leaving 14 bases between them. The CDR3 extends over 15 amino acids. Germline lookup yields CDR1 SEHNR and CDR2 FQNEAQ (reference sequence). CDR3 sequence reads: CASSFSEGGNNEQFF. CDR3 DNA sequence: TGTGCCAGCAGCTTCTCGGAAGGGGGTAACAATGAGCAGTTCTTC.

The chain employs TRBV15 and TRBJ2-1; 11 bases agree with TRBD2. J gave up 5 bases and V 3 bases, and 6 bases lay outside the gene matches. This CDR3 contains 16 residues. Germline loops: CDR1 LNHNV, CDR2 YYDKDF (reference sequence). CDR3: CATSSPGTSGHNEQFF. CDR3 nucleotides: TGTGCCACCAGCAGCCCCGGGACTAGCGGCCACAATGAGCAGTTCTTC.

The V gene is TRBV7-3, the J gene TRBJ2-1; 14 bases are shared with TRBD2. The CDR3 totals 16 residues. Germline V gene sequence: CDR1 SGHTA, CDR2 FQGTGA. The junction had 7 bases not matched to a gene; V was cut back by 4 bases and J by 8 bases. CDR3 amino acids: CASSSGLAGGRDEQFF. The DNA of the CDR3 is TGTGCCAGCAGCTCCGGACTAGCGGGGGGCAGGGATGAGCAGTTCTTC.

This clonotype was seen repeatedly, ten times or more. This chain links TRBV4-1 with TRBJ2-2, with D perhaps matching TRBD2 (6 bases). This CDR3 comprises 16 residues. Trimming removed 0 bases at V and 5 bases at J, with 13 bases between. Germline loops: CDR1 MGHRA, CDR2 YSYEKL. This chain's CDR3 is CASSQDEAGPTGELFF. The CDR3 DNA reads TGCGCCAGCAGCCAAGATGAAGCGGGTCCTACCGGGGAGCTGTTTTTT.

V is TRBV11-1 and J is TRBJ2-7; D could derive from TRBD1 or TRBD2 (6 bases each). V gave up 4 bases and J gave up 7 bases, with 8 bases separating them. This CDR3 spans 11 amino acids. CDR1 and CDR2 (germline): SGHAT, FQDESV (reference sequence). CDR3 amino acids: CASSWGAEQYF. DNA of the CDR3: TGTGCCAGCAGCTGGGGGGCGGAGCAGTACTTC.

The chain joins TRBV28 to TRBJ1-2; 9 bases are a match to TRBD1. The CDR3 covers 15 residues. V lost 4 bases and J lost 13; bases outside the gene matches: 16. The germline V gene has CDR1 MDHEN and CDR2 SYDVKM. CDR3 bases: TGTGCCAGCAGTTCACCCCCGGGACAGGGACCCCAACTCACCTTC. This translates into CASSSPPGQGPQLTF.

The chain is built from TRBV25-1 and TRBJ2-7; 7 bases match TRBD2. This CDR3 contains 15 residues. Losses at the gene ends were 2 bases for V and 3 bases for J; bases not matched to a gene: 7. Germline V CDR1 and CDR2: MGHDK, SYGVNS. The CDR3 DNA sequence: TGTGCCAGCAGTGAACAACGGCGGGGGTTCTACGAGCAGTACTTC. Translation: CASSEQRRGFYEQYF.

The chain's CDR3 is CSATKTGMINYGYTF. The CDR3 DNA sequence: TGCAGTGCTACCAAGACAGGAATGATAAACTATGGCTACACCTTC. The chain recombines TRBV20-1 with TRBJ1-2; D perhaps matches TRBD1 (6 bases). Germline V gene data show CDR1 as DFQATT and CDR2 as SNEGSKA (reference sequence). Trimming pared 4 bases from V and 2 bases from J, leaving 17 bases between. This CDR3 is 15 amino acids long.

This clonotype was detected a few times. V usage is TRBV12-3 or TRBV12-4 and J usage is TRBJ2-3; tentatively, D is TRBD1 or TRBD2 (5 bases each). The V end lost 6 bases, the J end lost 3 bases, and 19 bases lay between the germline ends. The CDR3 contains 16 residues. CDR3 coding DNA: TGTGCCAGCAGCCCGACTGGGACGAGGGAGACAGATACGCAGTATTTT. Protein: CASSPTGTRETDTQYF.

The rearrangement joins TRBV11-2 to TRBJ2-4; maybe TRBD1 (6 bases). The CDR3 covers 16 residues. The germline gives CDR1 SGHAT, CDR2 FQNNGV. V was trimmed by 0 bases and J by 3 bases, leaving 12 bases between them. The CDR3, as DNA: TGTGCCAGCAGCTTAGATATGAGCAGGGGCAAAAACATTCAGTACTTC. Protein: CASSLDMSRGKNIQYF.

This sequence joins TRBV20-1 and TRBJ2-7; 7 bases fit TRBD1. CDR1 is DFQATT and CDR2 is SNEGSKA in the germline V gene (reference sequence). The V gene end was trimmed by 5 bases and the J gene end by 4 bases; junction bases not matched to a gene: 14. This CDR3 region has 15 residues. The CDR3 sequence: CSALTSETGLYEQYF. DNA of the CDR3: TGCAGTGCTCTCACCTCTGAGACAGGGCTATACGAGCAGTACTTC.

This clonotype was seen more than once but under ten times. The V call is TRBV4-3, the J call TRBJ2-1; unclear D gene. The CDR3 is 16 amino acids. Trimming left V 1 base short and J 2 bases short, with 12 bases between. Germline values: CDR1 LGHNA, CDR2 YSLEER. CDR3 sequence (DNA): TGCGCCAGCAGCCAAGCCAGTTGGGTACCCTACAATGAGCAGTTCTTC. Protein product: CASSQASWVPYNEQFF.

This clonotype came up a few times. The gene calls are TRBV11-2 and TRBJ2-7; D unclear. This CDR3 has 14 amino acids. Germline V gives CDR1 SGHAT, CDR2 FQNNGV. Trimming removed 0 bases at V and 6 bases at J, with 12 bases between. CDR3 loop: CASSLEYSDREQYF. Here the CDR3 DNA reads TGTGCCAGCAGCTTAGAATACTCGGATCGCGAGCAGTACTTC.

Ten or more counts support this clonotype. The V and J genes are TRBV7-9 and TRBJ2-7; 7 nucleotides match TRBD2. This CDR3 region has 14 residues. Losses at the gene ends were 0 bases for V and 3 bases for J; bases not matched to a gene: 2. Germline-derived CDR1 and CDR2 are SEHNR and FQNEAQ (reference sequence). The CDR3 DNA reads as TGTGCCAGCAGCTTAGCAGCGGGGCTCTACGAGCAGTACTTC. Amino acids: CASSLAAGLYEQYF.

This clonotype was found a few times. The V call is TRBV5-4, the J call TRBJ2-3; no reliable D call. Trimming removed 0 bases from V and 3 bases from J, with 11 bases in between. Germline V gene lookup returns CDR1 SGHNT and CDR2 YYREEE (reference sequence). The CDR3 sequence is 15 residues long. CDR3 nucleotide sequence: TGTGCCAGCAGCTTGGACCAAACCGGGACAGATACGCAGTATTTT. Translation gives CASSLDQTGTDTQYF.

This clonotype appeared many times. The chain combines TRBV4-1 with TRBJ2-3, with 11 bases fitting TRBD1. The CDR3 runs to 21 residues. The germline V gene encodes CDR1 MGHRA and CDR2 YSYEKL. V gave up 3 bases and J gave up 3 bases; unmatched junction bases: 20. DNA for the CDR3: TGCGCCAGCAGCCAGACCTCGTCCGGGACAGGGGGGAGCGGAGGTACAGATACGCAGTATTTT. Encoded protein: CASSQTSSGTGGSGGTDTQYF.

The chain recombines TRBV9 with TRBJ2-7; the D gene is possibly TRBD1 (5 bases). Germline V gene data show CDR1 as SGDLS and CDR2 as YYNGEE. The ends were cut back, 3 bases at V and 7 bases at J, with 11 bases in the middle. The CDR3 extends over 12 amino acids. The CDR3 sequence: CASSARKGEQYF. CDR3 DNA sequence: TGTGCCAGCAGCGCAAGGAAGGGGGAGCAGTACTTC.

This clonotype showed up many times. The J gene is TRBJ2-3, the V gene TRBV6-2 or TRBV6-3, with TRBD2 identical over 11 bases. CDR1 MNHEY and CDR2 SVGEGT come from the germline V gene. CDR3 length: 15 residues. Trimming at V came to 10 bases and at J to 4 bases, leaving 10 bases not matched to a gene. The chain's CDR3 is CATTRLAGRPDTQYF. CDR3 DNA sequence: TGTGCCACCACGCGACTAGCGGGACGTCCAGATACGCAGTATTTT.

This clonotype appeared a few times. The CDR3: CASSLDPSGGPNYEQYF. CDR3 nucleotides: TGTGCCAGCAGCTTAGATCCTAGCGGGGGCCCGAACTACGAGCAGTACTTC. The rearrangement links TRBV13 to TRBJ2-7; 10 bases are a match to TRBD2. CDR3 length equals 17 residues. The V gene's germline CDR1 is PRHDT and CDR2 FYEKMQ (reference sequence). V lost 1 base, J lost 3 bases, and 9 bases stayed unmatched.

This clonotype appeared many times. The rearrangement uses TRBV19 and TRBJ1-1, with D uncertain. Trimming stripped 10 bases from V and 7 bases from J, with 10 bases between. CDR3 length: 10 amino acids. Germline V lookup: CDR1 LNHDA, CDR2 SQIVND (reference sequence). For the CDR3, the DNA is TGTGCCACCGTAGGAGTTGAAGCTTTCTTT. Protein product: CATVGVEAFF.

The V call is TRBV7-9, the J call TRBJ2-1; D unclear. CDR1 SEHNR and CDR2 FQNEAQ come from the germline V gene (reference sequence). The CDR3 spans 11 residues. V was pared by 5 bases and J by 4 bases, with 3 bases between. In DNA, the CDR3 is TGTGCCAGCAGCATATACAATGAGCAGTTCTTC. This translates into CASSIYNEQFF.

The chain links TRBV4-2 to TRBJ2-5, with TRBD2 matching over 7 bases. CDR1 and CDR2 from the germline V gene are LGHNA and YNFKEQ. Trimming at V came to 4 bases and at J to 2 bases, leaving 10 bases not matched to a gene. This CDR3 is built from 16 residues. Here the CDR3 reads CASSRTSGAPQETQYF. The DNA for the CDR3 is TGTGCCAGCAGCCGCACCAGCGGGGCACCGCAAGAGACCCAGTACTTC.